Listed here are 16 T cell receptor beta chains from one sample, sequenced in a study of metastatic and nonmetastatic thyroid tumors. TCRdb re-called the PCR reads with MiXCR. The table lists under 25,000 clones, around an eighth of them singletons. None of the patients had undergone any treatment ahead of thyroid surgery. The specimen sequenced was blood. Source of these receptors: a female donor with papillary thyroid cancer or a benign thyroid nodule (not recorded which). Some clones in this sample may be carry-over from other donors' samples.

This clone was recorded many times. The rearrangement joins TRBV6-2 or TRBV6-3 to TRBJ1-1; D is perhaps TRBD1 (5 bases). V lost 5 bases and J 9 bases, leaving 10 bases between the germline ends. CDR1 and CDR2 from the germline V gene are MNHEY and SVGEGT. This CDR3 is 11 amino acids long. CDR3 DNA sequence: TGTGCCAGCAGTATTTGGGGGAAAGCTTTCTTT. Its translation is CASSIWGKAFF.

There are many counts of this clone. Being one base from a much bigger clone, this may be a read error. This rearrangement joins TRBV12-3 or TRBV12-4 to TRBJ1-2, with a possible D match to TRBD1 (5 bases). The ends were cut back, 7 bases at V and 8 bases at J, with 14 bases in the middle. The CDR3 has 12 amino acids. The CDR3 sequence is CASKQDSRGYTF. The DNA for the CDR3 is TGTGCCAGCAAACAGGATTCTAGGGGCTACACCTTC.

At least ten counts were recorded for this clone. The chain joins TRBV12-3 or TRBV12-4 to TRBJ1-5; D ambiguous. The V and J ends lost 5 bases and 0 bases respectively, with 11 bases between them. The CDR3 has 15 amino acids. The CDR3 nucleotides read TGTGCCAGCAGTGACGGACTTTATAGCAATCAGCCCCAGCATTTT. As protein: CASSDGLYSNQPQHF.

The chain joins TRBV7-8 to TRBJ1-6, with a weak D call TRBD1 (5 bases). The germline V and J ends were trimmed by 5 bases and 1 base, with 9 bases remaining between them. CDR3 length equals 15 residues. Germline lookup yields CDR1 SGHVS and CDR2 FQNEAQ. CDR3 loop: CASSPWGSYNSPLHF. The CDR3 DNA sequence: TGTGCCAGCAGCCCGTGGGGGTCCTATAATTCACCCCTCCACTTT.

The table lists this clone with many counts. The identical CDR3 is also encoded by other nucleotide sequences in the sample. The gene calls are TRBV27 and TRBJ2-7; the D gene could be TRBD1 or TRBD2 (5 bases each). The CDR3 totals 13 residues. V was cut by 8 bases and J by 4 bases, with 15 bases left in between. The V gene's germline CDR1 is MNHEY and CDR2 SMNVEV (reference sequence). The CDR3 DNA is TGTGCCAGCGGGTACGGGGACCTATACGAGCAGTACTTC. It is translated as CASGYGDLYEQYF.

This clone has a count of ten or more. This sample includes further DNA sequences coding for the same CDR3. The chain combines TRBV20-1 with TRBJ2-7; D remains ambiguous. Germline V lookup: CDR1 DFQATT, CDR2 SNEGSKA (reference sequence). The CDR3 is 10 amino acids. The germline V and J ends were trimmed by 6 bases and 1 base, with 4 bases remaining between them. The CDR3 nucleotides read TGCAGTGCCTGGTCCTACGAGCAGTACTTC. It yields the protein CSAWSYEQYF.

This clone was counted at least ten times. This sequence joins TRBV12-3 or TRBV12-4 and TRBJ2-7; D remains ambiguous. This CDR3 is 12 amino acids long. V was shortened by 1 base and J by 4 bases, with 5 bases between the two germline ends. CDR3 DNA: TGTGCCAGCAGTTTAGGCTTATACGAGCAGTACTTC. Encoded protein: CASSLGLYEQYF.

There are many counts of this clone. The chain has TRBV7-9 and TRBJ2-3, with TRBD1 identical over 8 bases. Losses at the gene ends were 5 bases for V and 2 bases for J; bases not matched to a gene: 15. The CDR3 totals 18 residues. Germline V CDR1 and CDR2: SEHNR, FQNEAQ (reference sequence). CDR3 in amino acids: CASSPRTGHKGPTDTQYF. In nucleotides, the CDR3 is TGTGCCAGCAGCCCGAGGACAGGGCATAAGGGCCCCACAGATACGCAGTATTTT.

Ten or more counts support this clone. Here the CDR3 reads CSARVFGGSSYNEQFF. The CDR3 DNA reads TGCAGTGCTAGAGTTTTTGGCGGGAGCTCCTACAATGAGCAGTTCTTC. This chain connects TRBV20-1 to TRBJ2-1; 7 bases agree with TRBD2. This CDR3 is built from 16 residues. Losses at the gene ends were 1 base for V and 0 bases for J; bases not matched to a gene: 6. Per germline, CDR1 DFQATT and CDR2 SNEGSKA (reference sequence).

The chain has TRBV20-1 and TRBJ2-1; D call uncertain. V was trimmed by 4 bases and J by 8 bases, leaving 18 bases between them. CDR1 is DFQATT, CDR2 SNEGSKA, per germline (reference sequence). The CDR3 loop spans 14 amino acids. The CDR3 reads CSAIAQFFVYEQFF. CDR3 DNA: TGCAGTGCTATCGCCCAGTTCTTTGTGTATGAGCAGTTCTTC.

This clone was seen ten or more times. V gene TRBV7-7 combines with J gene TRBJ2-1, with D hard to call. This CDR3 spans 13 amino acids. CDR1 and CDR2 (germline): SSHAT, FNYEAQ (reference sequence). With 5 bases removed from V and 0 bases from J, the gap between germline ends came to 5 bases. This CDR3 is CASSPTSYNEQFF. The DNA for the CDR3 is TGTGCCAGCAGCCCGACCTCCTACAATGAGCAGTTCTTC.

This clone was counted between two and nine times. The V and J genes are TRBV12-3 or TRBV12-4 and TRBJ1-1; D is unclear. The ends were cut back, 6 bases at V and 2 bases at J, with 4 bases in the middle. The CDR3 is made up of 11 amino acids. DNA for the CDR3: TGTGCCAGCAGATTAAACACTGAAGCTTTCTTT. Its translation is CASRLNTEAFF.

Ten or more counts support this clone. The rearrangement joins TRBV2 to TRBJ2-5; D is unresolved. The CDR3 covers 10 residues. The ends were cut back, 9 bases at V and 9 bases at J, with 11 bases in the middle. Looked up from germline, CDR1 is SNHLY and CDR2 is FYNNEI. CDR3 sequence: CASGMGAQYF. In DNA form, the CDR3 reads TGTGCCAGTGGGATGGGTGCCCAGTACTTC.

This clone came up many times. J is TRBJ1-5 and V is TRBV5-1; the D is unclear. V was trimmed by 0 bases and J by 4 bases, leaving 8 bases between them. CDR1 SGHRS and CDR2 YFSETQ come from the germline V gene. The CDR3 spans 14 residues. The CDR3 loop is CASSLGGPNQPQHF. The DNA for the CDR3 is TGCGCCAGCAGCTTGGGTGGACCGAATCAGCCCCAGCATTTT.

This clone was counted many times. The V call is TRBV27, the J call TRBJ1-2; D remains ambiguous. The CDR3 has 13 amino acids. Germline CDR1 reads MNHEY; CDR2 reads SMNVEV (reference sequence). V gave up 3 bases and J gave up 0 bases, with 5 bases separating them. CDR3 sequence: CASSFGSNYGYTF. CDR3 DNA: TGTGCCAGCAGTTTTGGGTCTAACTATGGCTACACCTTC.

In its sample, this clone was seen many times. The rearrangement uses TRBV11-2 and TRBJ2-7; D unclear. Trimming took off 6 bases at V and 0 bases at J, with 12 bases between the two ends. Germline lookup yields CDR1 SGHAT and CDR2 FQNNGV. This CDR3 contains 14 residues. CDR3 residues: CASRRDGSSYEQYF. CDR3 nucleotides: TGTGCCAGCAGACGAGACGGTTCCTCCTACGAGCAGTACTTC.